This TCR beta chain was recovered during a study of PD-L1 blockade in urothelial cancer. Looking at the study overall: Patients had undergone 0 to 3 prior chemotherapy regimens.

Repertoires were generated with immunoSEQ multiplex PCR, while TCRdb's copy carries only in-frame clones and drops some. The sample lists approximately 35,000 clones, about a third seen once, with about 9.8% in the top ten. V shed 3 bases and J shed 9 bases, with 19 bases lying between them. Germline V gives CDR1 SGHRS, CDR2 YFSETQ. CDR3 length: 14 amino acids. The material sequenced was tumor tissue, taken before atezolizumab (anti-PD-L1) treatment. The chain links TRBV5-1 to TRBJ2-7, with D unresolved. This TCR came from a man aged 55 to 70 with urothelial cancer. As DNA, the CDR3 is TGCGCCAGCAGCTCGCCAGGCGCGCAGGCGGTGCAGTACTTC. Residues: CASSSPGAQAVQYF.